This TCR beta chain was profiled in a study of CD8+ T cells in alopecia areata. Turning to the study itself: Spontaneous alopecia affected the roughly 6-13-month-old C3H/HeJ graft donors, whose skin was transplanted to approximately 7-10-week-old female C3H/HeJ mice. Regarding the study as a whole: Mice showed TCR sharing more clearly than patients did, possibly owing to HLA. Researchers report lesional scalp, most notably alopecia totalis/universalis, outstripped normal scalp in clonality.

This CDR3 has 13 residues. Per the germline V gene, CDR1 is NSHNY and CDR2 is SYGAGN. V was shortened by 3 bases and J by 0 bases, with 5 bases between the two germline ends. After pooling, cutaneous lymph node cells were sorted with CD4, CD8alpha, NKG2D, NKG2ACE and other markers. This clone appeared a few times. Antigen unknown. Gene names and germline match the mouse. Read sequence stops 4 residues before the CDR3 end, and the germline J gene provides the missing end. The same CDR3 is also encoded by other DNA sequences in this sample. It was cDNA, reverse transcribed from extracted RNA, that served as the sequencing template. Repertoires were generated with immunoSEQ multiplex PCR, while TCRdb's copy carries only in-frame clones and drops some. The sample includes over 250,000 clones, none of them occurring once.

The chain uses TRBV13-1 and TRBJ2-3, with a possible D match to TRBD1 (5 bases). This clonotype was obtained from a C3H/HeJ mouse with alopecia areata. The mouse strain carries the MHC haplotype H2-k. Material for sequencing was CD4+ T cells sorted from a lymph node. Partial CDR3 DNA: TGTGCCAGCAGTGGACAGAGTGCAGAA. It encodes CASSGQSAE. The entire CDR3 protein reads CASSGQSAETLYF.